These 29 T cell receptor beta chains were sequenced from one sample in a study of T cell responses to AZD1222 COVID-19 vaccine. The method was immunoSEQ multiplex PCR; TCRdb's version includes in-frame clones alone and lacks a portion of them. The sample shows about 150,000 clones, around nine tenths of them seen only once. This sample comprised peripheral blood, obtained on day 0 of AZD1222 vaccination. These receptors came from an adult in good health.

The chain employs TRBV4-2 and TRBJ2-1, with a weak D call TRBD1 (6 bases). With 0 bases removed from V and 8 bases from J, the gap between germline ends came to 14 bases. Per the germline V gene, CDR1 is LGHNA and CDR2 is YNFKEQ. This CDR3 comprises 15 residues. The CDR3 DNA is TGTGCCAGCAGCCAAGAAAGTCGACAGGTCGATGAGCAGTTCTTC. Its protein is CASSQESRQVDEQFF.

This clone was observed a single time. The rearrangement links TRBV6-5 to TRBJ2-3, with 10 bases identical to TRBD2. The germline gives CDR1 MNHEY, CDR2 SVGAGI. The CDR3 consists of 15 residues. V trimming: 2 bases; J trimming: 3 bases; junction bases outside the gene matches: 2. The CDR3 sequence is CASSYSGGGTDTQYF. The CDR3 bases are TGTGCCAGCAGTTACAGCGGGGGGGGGACAGATACGCAGTATTTT.

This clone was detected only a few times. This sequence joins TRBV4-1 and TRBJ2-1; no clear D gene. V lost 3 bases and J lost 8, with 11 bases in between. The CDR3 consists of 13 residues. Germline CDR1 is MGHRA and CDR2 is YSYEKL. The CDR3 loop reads CASSHLIIHEQFF. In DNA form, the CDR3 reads TGCGCCAGCAGCCATTTAATAATCCATGAGCAGTTCTTC.

The CDR3 here is CASRTLGVDTQYF. In nucleotides, the CDR3 is TGTGCCAGCCGAACCTTAGGGGTCGATACGCAGTATTTT. The chain combines TRBV7-2 with TRBJ2-3; a possible D gene is TRBD1 (5 bases). The germline V and J ends were trimmed by 8 bases and 6 bases, with 15 bases remaining between them. Germline values: CDR1 SGHTA, CDR2 FQGNSA. The CDR3 runs to 13 residues.

CDR3 protein: CASRGGPYEQYF. The CDR3 bases are TGTGCCAGCAGGGGGGGGCCCTACGAGCAGTACTTC. This chain connects TRBV27 to TRBJ2-7; D might be TRBD2 (7 bases). Trimming removed 6 bases from V and 2 bases from J, with 8 bases in between. Germline CDR1 reads MNHEY; CDR2 reads SMNVEV (reference sequence). This CDR3 has 12 residues.

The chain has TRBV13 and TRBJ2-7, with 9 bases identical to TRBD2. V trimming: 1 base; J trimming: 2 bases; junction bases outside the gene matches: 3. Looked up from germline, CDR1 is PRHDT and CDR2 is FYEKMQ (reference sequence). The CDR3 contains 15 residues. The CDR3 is CASSLVLAGTYEQYF. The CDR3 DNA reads TGTGCCAGCAGCTTAGTCCTAGCGGGGACCTACGAGCAGTACTTC. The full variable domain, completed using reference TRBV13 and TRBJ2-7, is AAGVIQSPRHLIKEKRETATLKCYPIPRHDTVYWYQQGPGQDPQFLISFYEKMQSDKGSIPDRFSAQQFSDYHSELNMSSLELGDSALYFCASSLVLAGTYEQYFGPGTRLTVT.

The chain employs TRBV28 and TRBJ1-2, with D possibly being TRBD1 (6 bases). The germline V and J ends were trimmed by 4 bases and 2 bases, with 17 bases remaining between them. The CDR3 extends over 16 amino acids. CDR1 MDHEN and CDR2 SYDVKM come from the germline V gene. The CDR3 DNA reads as TGTGCCAGCAGTTACCGCCATATAGGGGGGAACTATGGCTACACCTTC. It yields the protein CASSYRHIGGNYGYTF.

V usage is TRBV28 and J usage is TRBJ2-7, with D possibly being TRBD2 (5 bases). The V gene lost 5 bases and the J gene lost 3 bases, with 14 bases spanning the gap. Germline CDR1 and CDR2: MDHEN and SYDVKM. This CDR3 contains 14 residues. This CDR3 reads CASSITGLYYEQYF. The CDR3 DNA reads TGTGCCAGCAGTATAACCGGACTTTACTACGAGCAGTACTTC. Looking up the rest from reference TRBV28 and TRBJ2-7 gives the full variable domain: DVKVTQSSRYLVKRTGEKVFLECVQDMDHENMFWYRQDPGLGLRLIYFSYDVKMKEKGDIPEGYSVSREKKERFSLILESASTNQTSMYLCASSITGLYYEQYFGPGTRLTVT.

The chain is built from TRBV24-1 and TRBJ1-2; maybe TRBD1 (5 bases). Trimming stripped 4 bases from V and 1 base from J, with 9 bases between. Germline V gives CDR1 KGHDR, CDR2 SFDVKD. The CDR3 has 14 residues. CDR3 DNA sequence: TGTGCCACCAGTGACCCGGACATTAACTATGGCTACACCTTC. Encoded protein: CATSDPDINYGYTF.

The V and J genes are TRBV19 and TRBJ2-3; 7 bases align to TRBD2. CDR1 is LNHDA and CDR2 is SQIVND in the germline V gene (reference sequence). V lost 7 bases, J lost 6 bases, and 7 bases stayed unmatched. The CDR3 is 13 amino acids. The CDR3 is CASMSGGSDTQYF. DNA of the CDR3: TGTGCCAGTATGAGTGGCGGGAGCGATACGCAGTATTTT.

This CDR3 reads CASSPNTNTEAFF. In DNA, the CDR3 is TGTGCCAGCTCACCGAATACGAACACTGAAGCTTTCTTT. The chain carries TRBV18 and TRBJ1-1; D gene uncertain. Deletions cut 3 bases from V and 1 base from J, with 6 bases between. This CDR3 contains 13 residues. CDR1 is KGHSH, CDR2 LQKENI, per germline.

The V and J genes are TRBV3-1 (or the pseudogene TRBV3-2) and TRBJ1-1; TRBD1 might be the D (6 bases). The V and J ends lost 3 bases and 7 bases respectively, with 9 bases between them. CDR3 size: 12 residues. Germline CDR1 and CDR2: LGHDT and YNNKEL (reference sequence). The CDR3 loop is CASSHRTVEAFF. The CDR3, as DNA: TGTGCCAGCAGCCACAGGACAGTTGAAGCTTTCTTT.

The chain's CDR3 is CASSSGQDSNQPQHF. DNA of the CDR3: TGTGCCAGTAGTTCGGGACAGGATAGCAATCAGCCCCAGCATTTT. The rearrangement joins TRBV19 to TRBJ1-5; 8 bases line up with TRBD1. This CDR3 is built from 15 residues. The V gene's germline CDR1 is LNHDA and CDR2 SQIVND (reference sequence). V lost 5 bases and J lost 0; bases outside the gene matches: 3.

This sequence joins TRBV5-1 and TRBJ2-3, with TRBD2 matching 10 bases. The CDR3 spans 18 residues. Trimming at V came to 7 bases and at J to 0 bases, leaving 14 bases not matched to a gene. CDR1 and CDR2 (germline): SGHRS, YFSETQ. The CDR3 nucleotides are TGCGCCAGCGGGGGAACTCATCCTAGCGGGGGTAGCACAGATACGCAGTATTTT. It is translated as CASGGTHPSGGSTDTQYF.

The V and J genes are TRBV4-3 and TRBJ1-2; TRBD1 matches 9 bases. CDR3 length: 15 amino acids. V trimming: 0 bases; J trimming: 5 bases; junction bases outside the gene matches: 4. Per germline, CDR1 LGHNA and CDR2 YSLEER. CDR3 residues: CASSQEKGQGYGYTF. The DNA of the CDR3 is TGCGCCAGCAGCCAAGAAAAAGGACAGGGGTATGGCTACACCTTC.

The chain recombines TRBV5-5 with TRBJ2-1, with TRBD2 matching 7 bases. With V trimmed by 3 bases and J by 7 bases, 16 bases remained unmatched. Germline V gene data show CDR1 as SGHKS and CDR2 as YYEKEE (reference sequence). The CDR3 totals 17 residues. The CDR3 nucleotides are TGTGCCAGCAGCTCGGTCCGCGTAAGACTAGCAGGTAATGAGCAGTTCTTC. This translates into CASSSVRVRLAGNEQFF.

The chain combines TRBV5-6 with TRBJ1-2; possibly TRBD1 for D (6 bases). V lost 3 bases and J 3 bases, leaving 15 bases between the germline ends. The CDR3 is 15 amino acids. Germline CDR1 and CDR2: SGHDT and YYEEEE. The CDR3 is CASSSDPTGHYGYTF. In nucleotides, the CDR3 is TGTGCCAGCAGCTCGGACCCGACAGGCCACTATGGCTACACCTTC.

The CDR3 DNA reads as TGTGCCAGCAGCCTGCGGGACGTGAGTGGCTACACCTTC. Amino acid sequence: CASSLRDVSGYTF. This chain joins TRBV12-3 or TRBV12-4 and TRBJ1-2; the D gene is possibly TRBD1 (5 bases). CDR3 length: 13 amino acids. The V end was cut by 6 bases, the J end by 7 bases, with 15 bases between.

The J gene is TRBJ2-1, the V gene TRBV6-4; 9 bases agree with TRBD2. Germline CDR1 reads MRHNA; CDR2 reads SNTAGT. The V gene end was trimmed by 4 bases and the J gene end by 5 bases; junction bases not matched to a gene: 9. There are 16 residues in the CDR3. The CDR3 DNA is TGTGCCAGCAGTGCCCACGGGGCTAGCGGGGACAATGAGCAGTTCTTC. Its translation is CASSAHGASGDNEQFF.

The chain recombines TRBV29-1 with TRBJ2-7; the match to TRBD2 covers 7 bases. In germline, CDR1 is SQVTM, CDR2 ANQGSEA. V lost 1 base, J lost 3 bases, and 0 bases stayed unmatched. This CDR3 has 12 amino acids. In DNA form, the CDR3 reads TGCAGCGTTGAAGGGACTAGCTACGAGCAGTACTTC. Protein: CSVEGTSYEQYF.

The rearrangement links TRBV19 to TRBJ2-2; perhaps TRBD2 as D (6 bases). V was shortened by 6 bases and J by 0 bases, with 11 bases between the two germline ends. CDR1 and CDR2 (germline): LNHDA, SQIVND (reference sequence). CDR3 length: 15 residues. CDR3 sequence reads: CASSPGSANTGELFF. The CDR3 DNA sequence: TGTGCCAGTAGCCCCGGGAGCGCGAACACCGGGGAGCTGTTTTTT.

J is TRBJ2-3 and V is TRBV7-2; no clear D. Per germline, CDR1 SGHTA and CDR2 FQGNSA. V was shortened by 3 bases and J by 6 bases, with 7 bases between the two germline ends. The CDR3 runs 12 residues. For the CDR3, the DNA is TGTGCCAGCAGCTTTTACGGTGATACGCAGTATTTT. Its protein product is CASSFYGDTQYF.

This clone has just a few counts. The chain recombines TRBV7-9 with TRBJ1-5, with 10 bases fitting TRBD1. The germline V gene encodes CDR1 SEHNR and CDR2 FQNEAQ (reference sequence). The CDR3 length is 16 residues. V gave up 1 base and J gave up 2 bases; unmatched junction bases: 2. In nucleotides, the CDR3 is TGTGCCAGCAGCTTAGGCGGGACAGGGGGCAATCAGCCCCAGCATTTT. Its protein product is CASSLGGTGGNQPQHF. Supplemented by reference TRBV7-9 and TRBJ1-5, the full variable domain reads DTGVSQNPRHKITKRGQNVTFRCDPISEHNRLYWYRQTLGQGPEFLTYFQNEAQLEKSRLLSDRFSAERPKGSFSTLEIQRTEQGDSAMYLCASSLGGTGGNQPQHFGDGTRLSIL.

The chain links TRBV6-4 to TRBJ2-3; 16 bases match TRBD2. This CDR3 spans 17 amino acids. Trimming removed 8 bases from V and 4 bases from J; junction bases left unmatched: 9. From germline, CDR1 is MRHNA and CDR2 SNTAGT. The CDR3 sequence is CASGSGLAGGRADTQYF. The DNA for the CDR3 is TGTGCCAGCGGGTCGGGACTAGCGGGGGGGAGAGCAGATACGCAGTATTTT.

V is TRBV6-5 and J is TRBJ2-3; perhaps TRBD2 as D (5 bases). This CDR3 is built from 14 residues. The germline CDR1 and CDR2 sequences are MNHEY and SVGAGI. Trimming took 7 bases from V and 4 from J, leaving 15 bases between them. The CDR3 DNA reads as TGTGCCAGCAACTCGGGCCCTAGCCCAGATACGCAGTATTTT. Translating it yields CASNSGPSPDTQYF.

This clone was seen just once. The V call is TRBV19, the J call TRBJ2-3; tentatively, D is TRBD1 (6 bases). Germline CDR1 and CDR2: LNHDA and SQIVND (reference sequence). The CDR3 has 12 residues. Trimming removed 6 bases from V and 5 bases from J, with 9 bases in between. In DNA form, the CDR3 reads TGTGCCAGTAGCCGGGACAAAGATACGCAGTATTTT. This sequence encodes CASSRDKDTQYF.

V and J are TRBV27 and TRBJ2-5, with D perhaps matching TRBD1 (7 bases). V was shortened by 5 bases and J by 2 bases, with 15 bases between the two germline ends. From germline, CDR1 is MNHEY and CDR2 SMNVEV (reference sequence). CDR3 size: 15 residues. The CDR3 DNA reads TGTGCCAGCAGTCCGGAGGGGGCCTCACAAGAGACCCAGTACTTC. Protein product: CASSPEGASQETQYF.

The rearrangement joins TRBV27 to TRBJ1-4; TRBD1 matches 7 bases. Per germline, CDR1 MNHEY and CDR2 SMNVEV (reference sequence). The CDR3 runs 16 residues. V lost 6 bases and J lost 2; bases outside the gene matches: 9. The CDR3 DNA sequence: TGTGCCAGCAGAAACGGAGGGGGCAGGACTAATGAAAAACTGTTTTTT. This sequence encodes CASRNGGGRTNEKLFF.

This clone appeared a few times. In nucleotides, the CDR3 is TGTGCCAGCAGCTTAGGTCCAGGGTTTAACCAGCCCCAGCATTTT. Translated: CASSLGPGFNQPQHF. This chain uses TRBV7-9 with TRBJ1-5, with D possibly being TRBD1 (5 bases). V gave up 1 base and J gave up 7 bases, with 14 bases separating them. The CDR3 spans 15 residues. Germline CDR1 SEHNR, CDR2 FQNEAQ (reference sequence).